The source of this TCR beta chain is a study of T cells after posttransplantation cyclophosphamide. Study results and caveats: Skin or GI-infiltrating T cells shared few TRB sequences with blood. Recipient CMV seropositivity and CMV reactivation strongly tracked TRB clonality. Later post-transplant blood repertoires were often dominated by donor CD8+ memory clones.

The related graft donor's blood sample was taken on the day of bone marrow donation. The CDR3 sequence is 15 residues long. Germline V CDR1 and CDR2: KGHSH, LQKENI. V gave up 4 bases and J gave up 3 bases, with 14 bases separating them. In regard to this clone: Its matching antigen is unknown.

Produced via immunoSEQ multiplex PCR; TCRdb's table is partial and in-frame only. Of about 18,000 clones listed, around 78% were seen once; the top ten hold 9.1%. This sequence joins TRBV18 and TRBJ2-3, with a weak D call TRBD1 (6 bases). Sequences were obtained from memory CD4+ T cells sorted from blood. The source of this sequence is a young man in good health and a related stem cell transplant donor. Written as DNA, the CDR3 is TGTGCCAGCTCACAATCGAACAGGGAAACAGATACGCAGTATTTT. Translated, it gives CASSQSNRETDTQYF. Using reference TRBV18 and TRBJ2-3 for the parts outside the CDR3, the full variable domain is NAGVMQNPRHLVRRRGQEARLRCSPMKGHSHVYWYRQLPEEGLKFMVYLQKENIIDESGMPKERFSAEFPKEGPSILRIQQVVRGDSAAYFCASSQSNRETDTQYFGPGTRLTVL.